These 8 T cell receptor beta chains originate from one sample sequenced in a study of T cell responses to AZD1222 COVID-19 vaccine. Method: immunoSEQ multiplex PCR; TCRdb's copy keeps in-frame clones and lacks some. Among 90,000 to 130,000 clones listed, about 85% were seen once. The sequencing here drew on peripheral blood, taken on day 0 of AZD1222 vaccination. The receptors derive from an adult in good health.

This clone came up once. The chain links TRBV7-3 to TRBJ1-6; TRBD1 is a possible D gene (5 bases). Germline V lookup: CDR1 SGHTA, CDR2 FQGTGA. This CDR3 is 16 amino acids long. Between the trimmed V and J ends, which lost 5 bases and 7 bases, there was a span of 18 bases. The CDR3 region has the DNA TGTGCCAGCAGCCCCCGGGGGAGAGGGAACAATTCACCCCTCCACTTT. Protein product: CASSPRGRGNNSPLHF. Full variable domain (rest looked up from reference TRBV7-3 and TRBJ1-6): GAGVSQTPSNKVTEKGKYVELRCDPISGHTALYWYRQSLGQGPEFLIYFQGTGAADDSGLPNDRFFAVRPEGSVSTLKIQRTERGDSAVYLCASSPRGRGNNSPLHFGNGTRLTVT.

The chain combines TRBV28 with TRBJ1-4; a weak D match, TRBD1 (5 bases). Trimming left V 5 bases short and J 7 bases short, with 17 bases between. This CDR3 is 15 amino acids long. Germline CDR1 is MDHEN and CDR2 is SYDVKM. DNA of the CDR3: TGTGCCAGCAGTCACCCCGGGACCCGGGGTGAAAAACTGTTTTTT. This codes for CASSHPGTRGEKLFF. Drawing the rest from reference TRBV28 and TRBJ1-4, the complete variable domain is DVKVTQSSRYLVKRTGEKVFLECVQDMDHENMFWYRQDPGLGLRLIYFSYDVKMKEKGDIPEGYSVSREKKERFSLILESASTNQTSMYLCASSHPGTRGEKLFFGSGTQLSVL.

The V call is TRBV7-9, the J call TRBJ1-4; D is possibly TRBD1 (5 bases). The V end was cut by 1 base, the J end by 6 bases, with 9 bases between. The CDR3 loop spans 14 amino acids. Germline loops: CDR1 SEHNR, CDR2 FQNEAQ (reference sequence). The DNA of the CDR3 is TGTGCCAGCAGCTTAGGGACATTATATGAAAAACTGTTTTTT. Its translation is CASSLGTLYEKLFF.

This clone has a single count. The chain uses TRBV6-1 and TRBJ1-2, with a tentative D call TRBD1 (5 bases). The germline V and J ends were trimmed by 2 bases and 7 bases, with 20 bases remaining between them. CDR3 length equals 16 residues. Germline CDR1 is MNHNS and CDR2 is SASEGT. DNA of the CDR3: TGTGCCAGCAGTGAATCTGGATTACGCGGGGCGGGTGGCTACACCTTC. Protein: CASSESGLRGAGGYTF.

The chain combines TRBV9 with TRBJ2-2; TRBD2 is a possible D gene (7 bases). CDR1 SGDLS and CDR2 YYNGEE come from the germline V gene. The CDR3 is 15 amino acids. Trimming pared 7 bases from V and 2 bases from J, leaving 15 bases between. The CDR3 DNA is TGTGCCAGCTCTCGGGGGGCGATCAACACCGGGGAGCTGTTTTTT. This codes for CASSRGAINTGELFF. The whole variable domain, filled in from reference TRBV9 and TRBJ2-2, reads DSGVTQTPKHLITATGQRVTLRCSPRSGDLSVYWYQQSLDQGLQFLIQYYNGEERAKGNILERFSAQQFPDLHSELNLSSLELGDSALYFCASSRGAINTGELFFGEGSRLTVL.

The chain has TRBV3-1 (or the pseudogene TRBV3-2) and TRBJ1-1; 8 bases match TRBD1. Trimming removed 0 bases from V and 6 bases from J; junction bases left unmatched: 3. The CDR3 has 14 amino acids. Germline CDR1 LGHDT, CDR2 YNNKEL (reference sequence). CDR3 sequence reads: CASSQEDRASEAFF. The CDR3 DNA reads as TGTGCCAGCAGCCAAGAGGACAGGGCTTCTGAAGCTTTCTTT.

V usage is TRBV7-9 and J usage is TRBJ2-5; D might be TRBD1 or TRBD2, each matching 5 bases. V was trimmed by 5 bases and J by 2 bases, leaving 18 bases between them. The CDR3 loop spans 16 amino acids. Germline CDR1 SEHNR, CDR2 FQNEAQ (reference sequence). The CDR3 loop reads CASSPPRGTVQETQYF. The CDR3 nucleotides are TGTGCCAGCAGCCCTCCCCGAGGGACCGTACAAGAGACCCAGTACTTC. Supplemented by reference TRBV7-9 and TRBJ2-5, the full variable domain reads DTGVSQNPRHKITKRGQNVTFRCDPISEHNRLYWYRQTLGQGPEFLTYFQNEAQLEKSRLLSDRFSAERPKGSFSTLEIQRTEQGDSAMYLCASSPPRGTVQETQYFGPGTRLLVL.

The V gene is TRBV20-1, the J gene TRBJ1-1, with no clear D. The V end lost 3 bases, the J end lost 4 bases, and 12 bases lay between the germline ends. This CDR3 is 13 amino acids long. Germline values: CDR1 DFQATT, CDR2 SNEGSKA (reference sequence). DNA of the CDR3: TGCAGTGCTAGTATTACAACGTTCACTGAAGCTTTCTTT. Translation gives CSASITTFTEAFF.